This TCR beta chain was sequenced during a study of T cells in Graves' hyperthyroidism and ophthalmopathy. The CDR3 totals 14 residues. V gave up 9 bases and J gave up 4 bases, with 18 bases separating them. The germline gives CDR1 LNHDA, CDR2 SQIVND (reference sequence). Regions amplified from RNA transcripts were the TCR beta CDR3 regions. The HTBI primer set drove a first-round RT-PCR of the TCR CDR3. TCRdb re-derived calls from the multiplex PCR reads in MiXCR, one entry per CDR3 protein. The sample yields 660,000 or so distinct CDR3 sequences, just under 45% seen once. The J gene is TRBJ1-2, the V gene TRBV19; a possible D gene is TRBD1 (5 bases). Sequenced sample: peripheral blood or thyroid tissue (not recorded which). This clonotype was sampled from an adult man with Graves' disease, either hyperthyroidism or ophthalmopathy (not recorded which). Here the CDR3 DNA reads TGTGCCAGCAGAAACGGGACTCCCCGCTATGGCTACACCTTC. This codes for CASRNGTPRYGYTF.